These T cell receptor beta chains were read from a single sample in a study of OX40 agonist ivuxolimab in advanced cancers. The protocol was immunoSEQ multiplex PCR, while the TCRdb copy is restricted to in-frame clones and leaves out a portion. The sample consists of about 110,000 clones, 80% to 95% of them appearing once. Specimen: CD4+ or CD8+ T cells sorted from blood, collected in a trial of the OX40 agonist ivuxolimab. These receptors were obtained from an adult with an advanced solid tumor such as melanoma, head and neck, liver or kidney cancer. Both conserved end residues are part of each CDR3. Fields, in order: V gene, CDR3 length, J gene, D gene, clone size, CDR3 protein, CDR3 DNA. The D gene is left open where the match is weak. Size values are once, few and many counts, or a class for expanded clones, and some rows have none.

>TRBV19|15|TRBJ2-6|NA|NA
CASNRGTSGANVLTF
TGTGCCAGTAATCGGGGCACCTCTGGGGCCAACGTCCTGACTTTC
>TRBV6-5|16|TRBJ2-1|NA|NA
CASSSGGGGLYNEQFF
TGTGCCAGCAGTTCCGGGGGCGGAGGCCTCTACAATGAGCAGTTCTTC
>TRBV19|15|TRBJ1-5|NA|NA
CASSIFAYSNQPQHF
TGTGCCAGTAGTATCTTCGCCTATAGCAATCAGCCCCAGCATTTT
>TRBV11-3|17|TRBJ1-2|TRBD1|NA
CASSLGPPGGGSDGYTF
TGTGCCAGCAGCTTGGGGCCGCCAGGGGGCGGATCGGATGGCTACACCTTC
>TRBV21-1|20|TRBJ2-6|NA|NA
CASSKVQGAGVESGANVLTF
TGTGCCAGCAGCAAAGTACAGGGGGCGGGTGTAGAGTCTGGGGCCAACGTCCTGACTTTC
>TRBV28|15|TRBJ1-6|TRBD1|NA
CASSSGQGLASPLHF
TGTGCCAGCAGTTCGGGACAGGGTTTAGCTTCACCCCTCCACTTT
>TRBV6-6|11|TRBJ2-1|NA|once
CASTNLGEQFF
TGTGCCAGCACCAATCTCGGGGAGCAGTTCTTC
>TRBV30|14|TRBJ2-2|NA|NA
CAWSAGVALRELFF
TGTGCCTGGAGTGCTGGGGTTGCACTCCGGGAGCTGTTTTTT
>TRBV7-9|13|TRBJ2-4|TRBD1|NA
CASIGTDLNIQYF
TGTGCCAGCATTGGGACAGACCTAAACATTCAGTACTTC
>TRBV9|15|TRBJ2-7|TRBD1|NA
CASSVAGQGVGEQYF
TGTGCCAGCAGCGTAGCGGGACAGGGGGTCGGCGAGCAGTACTTC
>TRBV6-5|13|TRBJ1-2|NA|NA
CASSEIGHYGYTF
TGTGCCAGCAGTGAAATAGGTCACTATGGCTACACCTTC
>TRBV7-2|14|TRBJ1-2|NA|NA
CASSEPGNSYGYTF
TGTGCCAGCAGCGAACCTGGGAATAGCTATGGCTACACCTTC
>TRBV10-2|15|TRBJ2-1|TRBD2|NA
CASNLLAGAWNEQFF
TGCGCCAGCAACCTACTAGCGGGGGCCTGGAATGAGCAGTTCTTC
>TRBV9|16|TRBJ2-7|TRBD2|NA
CASSGTSGDPSYEQYF
TGTGCCAGCAGCGGTACTAGCGGAGACCCGTCCTACGAGCAGTACTTC
>TRBV2|11|TRBJ2-5|NA|NA
CASSVLETQYF
TGTGCCAGCAGTGTCCTGGAGACCCAGTACTTC
>TRBV7-9|16|TRBJ2-5|TRBD2|NA
CASSLVISGGVETQYF
TGTGCCAGCAGCTTAGTTATCTCGGGAGGGGTAGAGACCCAGTACTTC
>TRBV21-1|16|TRBJ2-3|NA|NA
CASSWARAFCTDTQYF
TGTGCCAGCAGCTGGGCCCGGGCCTTCTGCACAGATACGCAGTATTTT
>TRBV19|16|TRBJ2-5|TRBD2|NA
CASSPWTSGSGETQYF
TGTGCCAGTAGTCCCTGGACTAGCGGGTCCGGGGAGACCCAGTACTTC
>TRBV18|16|TRBJ2-3|NA|NA
CASSPRGGASTDTQYF
TGTGCCAGCTCACCCCGTGGGGGGGCAAGCACAGATACGCAGTATTTT
>TRBV15|17|TRBJ2-1|TRBD2|NA
CATSSASWGTSKSEQFF
TGTGCCACCAGCAGCGCATCCTGGGGGACTAGCAAGAGTGAGCAGTTCTTC
>TRBV5-5|17|TRBJ2-7|TRBD2|NA
CASSLAQGLAVKYEQYF
TGTGCCAGCAGCTTGGCGCAGGGCCTAGCGGTAAAGTACGAGCAGTACTTC
>TRBV5-1|14|TRBJ2-7|TRBD2|NA
CASSNGLAGVEQYF
TGCGCCAGCAGCAATGGACTAGCGGGAGTGGAGCAGTACTTC
>TRBV6-5|15|TRBJ2-2|NA|few
CASSYRGAWSGELFF
TGTGCCAGCAGTTACCGCGGGGCCTGGTCCGGGGAGCTGTTTTTT
>TRBV6-6|13|TRBJ2-7|NA|NA
CASSSTDRAEQYF
TGTGCCAGCAGTTCAACAGACCGGGCCGAGCAGTACTTC
>TRBV2|14|TRBJ2-7|NA|NA
CASSVGLTGYEQYF
TGTGCCAGCAGTGTCGGCCTAACGGGCTACGAGCAGTACTTC
>TRBV9|14|TRBJ2-3|NA|NA
CASSVGTPPDTQYF
TGTGCCAGCAGCGTAGGGACACCGCCAGATACGCAGTATTTT
>TRBV7-9|14|TRBJ1-4|NA|NA
CASSFSGVGEKLFF
TGTGCCAGCAGCTTCAGTGGGGTGGGTGAAAAACTGTTTTTT
>TRBV27|12|TRBJ2-3|NA|NA
CASHRQGDTQYF
TGTGCCAGCCACAGGCAGGGGGATACGCAGTATTTT
>TRBV6-1|14|TRBJ1-2|NA|NA
CASTIGGDNYGYTF
TGTGCCAGCACAATCGGGGGGGACAACTATGGCTACACCTTC
>TRBV5-6|15|TRBJ2-3|TRBD1|NA
CASSLSGTGSNTQYF
TGTGCCAGCAGCCTGTCCGGGACAGGGTCAAATACGCAGTATTTT
>TRBV6-5|15|TRBJ1-1|NA|NA
CASMGAPYKTTEAFF
TGTGCCAGCATGGGGGCTCCCTACAAAACGACTGAAGCTTTCTTT
>TRBV30|16|TRBJ1-1|NA|NA
CAWKGSRGRVYTEAFF
TGTGCCTGGAAGGGGAGTAGGGGGAGGGTGTACACTGAAGCTTTCTTT
>TRBV9|12|TRBJ1-2|NA|NA
CASSPRVDGYTF
TGTGCCAGCAGCCCTCGGGTCGATGGCTACACCTTC
>TRBV6-1|15|TRBJ2-1|TRBD2|NA
CASSLPGGPLNEQFF
TGTGCCAGCAGCCTGCCGGGAGGGCCTTTGAATGAGCAGTTCTTC
>TRBV2|15|TRBJ2-1|NA|many
CASSVDRSSYNEQFF
TGTGCCAGCAGTGTAGACCGAAGCTCCTACAATGAGCAGTTCTTC
>TRBV6-5|13|TRBJ2-7|NA|NA
CASTTNSGYEQYF
TGTGCCAGCACTACCAACTCGGGCTACGAGCAGTACTTC
>TRBV5-1|17|TRBJ1-3|NA|NA
CASSLDPGAPSGNTIYF
TGCGCCAGCAGCTTGGATCCAGGGGCCCCCTCTGGAAACACCATATATTTT
>TRBV14|18|TRBJ2-5|TRBD2|NA
CASSPLGTSGPNQETQYF
TGTGCCAGCAGCCCCCTCGGGACTAGCGGACCGAATCAAGAGACCCAGTACTTC
>TRBV18|11|TRBJ2-3|NA|NA
CASSQGDTQYF
TGTGCCAGCTCACAGGGGGATACGCAGTATTTT
>TRBV5-1|16|TRBJ1-1|TRBD1|NA
CASSLGTGGVNTEAFF
TGCGCCAGCAGCTTGGGGACAGGGGGCGTGAACACTGAAGCTTTCTTT
>TRBV6-5|14|TRBJ2-7|TRBD1|NA
CASRVGQGAREQYF
TGTGCCAGCAGAGTGGGACAGGGGGCGAGGGAGCAGTACTTC
>TRBV6-6|14|TRBJ1-4|TRBD1|once
CASGIGTGREKLFF
TGTGCCAGCGGGATCGGGACAGGCCGTGAAAAACTGTTTTTT
>TRBV6-5|13|TRBJ1-6|NA|NA
CASSMTKNSPLHF
TGTGCCAGCAGTATGACCAAAAATTCACCCCTCCACTTT
>TRBV19|12|TRBJ1-2|NA|NA
CASSIPGDGYTF
TGTGCCAGTAGTATTCCCGGGGATGGCTACACCTTC
>TRBV5-1|15|TRBJ2-2|TRBD1|NA
CASSKGQGATGELFF
TGCGCCAGCAGTAAGGGACAGGGGGCGACCGGGGAGCTGTTTTTT
>TRBV5-1|14|TRBJ2-7|NA|NA
CASSLEGTSYEQYF
TGCGCCAGCAGCTTGGAAGGGACCTCCTACGAGCAGTACTTC
>TRBV7-2|15|TRBJ2-3|TRBD2|NA
CASKLAGGSTDTQYF
TGTGCCAGCAAACTAGCGGGGGGGTCAACAGATACGCAGTATTTT
>TRBV6-5|13|TRBJ2-7|NA|few
CASSPPRAYEQYF
TGTGCCAGCAGTCCGCCTAGAGCGTACGAGCAGTACTTC
>TRBV10-2|14|TRBJ2-4|NA|NA
CASTRSLAKNIQYF
TGCGCCAGCACTCGATCCTTAGCCAAAAACATTCAGTACTTC
>TRBV5-1|19|TRBJ2-2|TRBD2|NA
CASSTWTSGSFLATGELFF
TGCGCCAGCAGCACGTGGACTAGCGGGAGTTTTCTTGCCACCGGGGAGCTGTTTTTT
>TRBV5-4|14|TRBJ1-3|NA|NA
CASSLDIAGNTIYF
TGTGCCAGCAGCTTGGACATAGCTGGAAACACCATATATTTT
>TRBV30|15|TRBJ2-3|TRBD1|NA
CAWSGNRGGTDTQYF
TGTGCCTGGAGTGGTAACAGGGGGGGCACAGATACGCAGTATTTT
>TRBV5-1|15|TRBJ2-6|NA|NA
CASSPEGLGANVLTF
TGCGCCAGCAGCCCCGAGGGTCTTGGGGCCAACGTCCTGACTTTC
>TRBV27|15|TRBJ1-6|NA|NA
CASRSIGVNNSPLHF
TGTGCCAGCCGTTCAATCGGCGTGAATAATTCACCCCTCCACTTT
>TRBV4-2|18|TRBJ2-3|TRBD2|NA
CASSQDPGLAGAADTQYF
TGTGCCAGCAGCCAAGATCCGGGACTAGCGGGAGCCGCAGATACGCAGTATTTT
>TRBV25-1|14|TRBJ1-1|NA|NA
CASSEVGRDTEAFF
TGTGCCAGCAGTGAAGTGGGGCGCGACACTGAAGCTTTCTTT
>TRBV10-1|16|TRBJ2-1|TRBD2|NA
CASSESTLAGRNEQFF
TGCGCCAGCAGTGAGTCGACACTAGCGGGGAGGAATGAGCAGTTCTTC
>TRBV4-1|17|TRBJ2-3|TRBD1|NA
CASSDRDRASGTDTQYF
TGCGCCAGCAGCGACCGGGACAGGGCCTCTGGCACAGATACGCAGTATTTT
>TRBV5-1|14|TRBJ2-5|TRBD1|NA
CASSLGGGEETQYF
TGCGCCAGCAGCTTGGGAGGGGGCGAAGAGACCCAGTACTTC